This T cell receptor beta chain was captured by sequencing in a study of T cell repertoires in aging, cancer and after chemotherapy. TRB rearrangements spanning V, D and J were amplified using mixed TRB-A/B primers. TCRdb re-called the multiplex PCR reads through MiXCR, storing one row per CDR3 protein. The sample lists some 19,000 distinct CDR3 sequences; less than 45% were seen once. From germline, CDR1 is ENHRY and CDR2 SYGVKD. J lost 6 bases, V lost 3 bases, and 7 bases had no gene match. The CDR3 extends over 14 amino acids. Amplification of TCR beta used genomic DNA extracted from peripheral blood.

V and J are TRBV10-3 and TRBJ1-2, with TRBD1 matching over 7 bases. Sequenced input: blood. This sequence was found in a human donor with a solid tumor. The CDR3 here is CAISEDRVTDGYTF. The DNA of the CDR3 is TGTGCCATCAGTGAAGACAGGGTAACGGATGGCTACACCTTC.